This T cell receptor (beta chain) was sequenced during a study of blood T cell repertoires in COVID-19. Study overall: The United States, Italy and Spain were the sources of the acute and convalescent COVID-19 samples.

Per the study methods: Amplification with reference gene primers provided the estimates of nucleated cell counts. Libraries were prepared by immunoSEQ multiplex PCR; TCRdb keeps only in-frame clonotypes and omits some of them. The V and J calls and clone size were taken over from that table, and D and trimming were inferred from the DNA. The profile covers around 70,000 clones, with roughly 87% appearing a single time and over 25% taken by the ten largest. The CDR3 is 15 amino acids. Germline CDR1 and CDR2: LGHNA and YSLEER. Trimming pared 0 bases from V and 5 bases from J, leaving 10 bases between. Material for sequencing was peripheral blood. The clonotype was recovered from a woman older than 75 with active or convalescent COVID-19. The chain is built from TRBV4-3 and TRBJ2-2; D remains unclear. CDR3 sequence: CASSQDWLRTGELFF. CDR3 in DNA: TGCGCCAGCAGCCAAGATTGGCTCAGAACCGGGGAGCTGTTTTTT.